A single sample is the source of the 4 T cell receptor beta chains below, sequenced in a study of T cell responses to AZD1222 COVID-19 vaccine. Libraries were prepared by immunoSEQ multiplex PCR; TCRdb keeps only in-frame clonotypes and omits some of them. The sample contains about 89,000 clones, about 89% of which appear only once. Sequencing was performed on peripheral blood, taken 28 days after the second AZD1222 dose. These receptor sequences come from an adult who received the AZD1222 COVID-19 vaccine.

V gene TRBV13 combines with J gene TRBJ1-2; D is undetermined. The length of the CDR3 is 13 residues. V lost 5 bases and J lost 8, with 15 bases in between. Germline V gives CDR1 PRHDT, CDR2 FYEKMQ (reference sequence). The CDR3 DNA is TGTGCCAGCAGCCCCGTTAGGGAGAGGGGCTACACCTTC. The encoded protein is CASSPVRERGYTF.

This chain connects TRBV5-5 to TRBJ1-2; possible D gene TRBD1, 6 bases. This CDR3 region has 14 residues. CDR1 SGHKS and CDR2 YYEKEE come from the germline V gene (reference sequence). V lost 4 bases and J lost 4, with 14 bases in between. As DNA, the CDR3 is TGTGCCAGCAGCACTGACGGACAGAGCTATGGCTACACCTTC. This codes for CASSTDGQSYGYTF.

The chain is built from TRBV30 and TRBJ2-3, with D possibly being TRBD2 (5 bases). The CDR3 totals 16 residues. The germline gives CDR1 GTSNPN, CDR2 SVGIG (reference sequence). V was shortened by 0 bases and J by 1 base, with 14 bases between the two germline ends. As DNA, the CDR3 is TGTGCCTGGAGTGTGGCCTGGACTGAAGGCACAGATACGCAGTATTTT. Amino acid sequence: CAWSVAWTEGTDTQYF.

This chain uses TRBV7-3 with TRBJ1-1; the D is unclear. Trimming shortened V by 1 base and J by 6 bases, and 12 bases separated the two germline ends. The CDR3 extends over 14 amino acids. Germline assignment: CDR1 SGHTA and CDR2 FQGTGA. The CDR3 DNA sequence: TGTGCCAGCAGCTTAAGATCGGGCAACGCTGAAGCTTTCTTT. It yields the protein CASSLRSGNAEAFF.